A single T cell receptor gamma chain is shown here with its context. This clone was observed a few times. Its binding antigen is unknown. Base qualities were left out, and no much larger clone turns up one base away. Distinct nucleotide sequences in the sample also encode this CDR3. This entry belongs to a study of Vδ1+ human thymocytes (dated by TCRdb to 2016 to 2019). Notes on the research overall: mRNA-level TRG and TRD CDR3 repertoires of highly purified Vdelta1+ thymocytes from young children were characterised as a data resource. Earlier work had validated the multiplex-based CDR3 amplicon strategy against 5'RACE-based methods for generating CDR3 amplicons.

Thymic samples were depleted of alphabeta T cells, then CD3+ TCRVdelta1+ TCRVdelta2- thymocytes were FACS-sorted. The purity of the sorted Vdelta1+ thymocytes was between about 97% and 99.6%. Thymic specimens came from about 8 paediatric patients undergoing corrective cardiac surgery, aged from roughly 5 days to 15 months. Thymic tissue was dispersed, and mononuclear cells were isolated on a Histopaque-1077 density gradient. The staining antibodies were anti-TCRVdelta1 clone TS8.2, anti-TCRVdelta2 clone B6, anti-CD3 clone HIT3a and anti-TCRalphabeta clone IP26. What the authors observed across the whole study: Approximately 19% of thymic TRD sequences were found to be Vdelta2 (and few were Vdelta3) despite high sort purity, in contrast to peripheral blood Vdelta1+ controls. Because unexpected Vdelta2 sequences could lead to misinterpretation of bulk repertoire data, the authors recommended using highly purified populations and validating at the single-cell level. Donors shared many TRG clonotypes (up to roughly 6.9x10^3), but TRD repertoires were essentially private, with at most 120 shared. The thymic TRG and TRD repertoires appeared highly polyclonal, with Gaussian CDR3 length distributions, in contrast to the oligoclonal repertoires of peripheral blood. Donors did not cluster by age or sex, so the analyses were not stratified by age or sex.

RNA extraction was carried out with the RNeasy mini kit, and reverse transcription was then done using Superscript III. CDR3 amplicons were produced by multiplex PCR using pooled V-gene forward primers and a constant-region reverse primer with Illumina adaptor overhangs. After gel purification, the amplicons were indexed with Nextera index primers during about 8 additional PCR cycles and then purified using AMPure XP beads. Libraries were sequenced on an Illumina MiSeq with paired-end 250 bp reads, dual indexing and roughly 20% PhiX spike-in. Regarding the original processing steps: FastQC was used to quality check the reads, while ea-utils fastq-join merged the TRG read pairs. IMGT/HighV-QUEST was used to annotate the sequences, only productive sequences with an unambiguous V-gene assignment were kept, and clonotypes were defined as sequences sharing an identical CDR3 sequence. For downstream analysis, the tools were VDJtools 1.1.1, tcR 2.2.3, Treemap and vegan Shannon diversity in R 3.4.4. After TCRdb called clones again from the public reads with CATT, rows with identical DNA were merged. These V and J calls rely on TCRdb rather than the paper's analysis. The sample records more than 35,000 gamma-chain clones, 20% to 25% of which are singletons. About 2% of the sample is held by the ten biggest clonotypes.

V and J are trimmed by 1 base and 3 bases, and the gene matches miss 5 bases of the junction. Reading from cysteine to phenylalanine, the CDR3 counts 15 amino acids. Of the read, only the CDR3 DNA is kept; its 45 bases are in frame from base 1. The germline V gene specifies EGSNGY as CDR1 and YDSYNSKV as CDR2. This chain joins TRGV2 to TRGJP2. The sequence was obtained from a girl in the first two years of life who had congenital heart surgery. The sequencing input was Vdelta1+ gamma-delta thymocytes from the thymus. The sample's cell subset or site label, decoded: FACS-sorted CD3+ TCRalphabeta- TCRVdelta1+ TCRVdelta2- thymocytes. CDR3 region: CATWDGRCSDWIKTF. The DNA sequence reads TGTGCCACCTGGGACGGACGTTGTAGTGATTGGATCAAGACGTTT.